These 2 T cell receptor beta chains originate from one sample sequenced in a study of T cell responses to AZD1222 COVID-19 vaccine. The assay was immunoSEQ multiplex PCR, and TCRdb's table has in-frame clones only and misses some. Of more than 110,000 clones in the sample, roughly 90% were seen once. The specimen comprised peripheral blood, sampled on day 0 of AZD1222 vaccination. These receptors were taken from an adult in good health.

The rearrangement uses TRBV9 and TRBJ2-1; 10 positions match TRBD1. Germline V gives CDR1 SGDLS, CDR2 YYNGEE. This CDR3 is 17 amino acids long. V gave up 0 bases and J gave up 0 bases; unmatched junction bases: 3. The CDR3 spells CASSVGTGGSSYNEQFF. The CDR3 coding sequence is TGTGCCAGCAGCGTAGGGACAGGGGGAAGCTCCTACAATGAGCAGTTCTTC.

The chain combines TRBV29-1 with TRBJ1-1; no reliable D call. Germline CDR1 reads SQVTM; CDR2 reads ANQGSEA. The CDR3 totals 13 residues. Trimming took 1 base from V and 1 from J, leaving 7 bases between them. CDR3 residues: CSVEGGKNTEAFF. The DNA for the CDR3 is TGCAGCGTTGAAGGAGGGAAGAACACTGAAGCTTTCTTT.